The present T cell receptor (beta chain) was sequenced within a study of PD-1 blockade in mismatch repair-deficient tumors. The wider study: Enrolled about 2013-2016, patients had progressing, pretreated mismatch repair-deficient cancers of 12 to 13 types.

As to this clone: Its antigen is not identified. Its ends do not fully match the called genes, so a read error is possible.

Every patient had mismatch repair deficiency by PCR or immunohistochemistry. Produced via immunoSEQ multiplex PCR; TCRdb's table is partial and in-frame only. The sample records 76,000 or so clones, around 80% being singletons. Broader study findings: Tumor-resident clones, often undetectable pretreatment in blood, expanded then contracted after pembrolizumab.

CDR3 length: 15 residues. Germline assignment: CDR1 SSHAT and CDR2 FNYEAQ (reference sequence). The receptor was derived from an adult with mismatch repair-deficient cancer. The specimen comprised peripheral blood, sampled 44 weeks after starting pembrolizumab. J is TRBJ2-2 and V is TRBV7-7; D could derive from TRBD1 or TRBD2 (6 bases each). This chain's CDR3 is CASSLGGRNTGELFF. CDR3 bases: TGTGCTAGCAGCTTAGGGGGGCGAAACACCGGGGAGCTGTTTTTT. Full variable domain (outside the CDR3, taken from reference TRBV7-7 and TRBJ2-2): GAGVSQSPRYKVTKRGQDVTLRCDPISSHATLYWYQQALGQGPEFLTYFNYEAQPDKSGLPSDRFSAERPEGSISTLTIQRTEQRDSAMYRCASSLGGRNTGELFFGEGSRLTVL.